The T cell receptor (beta chain) under discussion was sequenced for a study of blood T cell repertoires in COVID-19. TCRdb's copy holds only in-frame clones and misses some; the assay was immunoSEQ multiplex PCR. The sample gives 60,000 or so clones, 79% of which show up once; 3.2% is in the top ten. The CDR3 has 12 residues. Germline assignment: CDR1 SGHRS and CDR2 YFSETQ. Trimming took 4 bases from V and 12 from J; bases not matched to a gene: 2. The sequence came from a man in his sixties with acute or convalescent COVID-19. Source material: peripheral blood. This chain connects TRBV5-1 to TRBJ1-6, with 9 bases aligning to TRBD1. The CDR3 DNA reads as TGCGCCAGCAGCCGGACAGGGGAACCCCTCCACTTT. Translating it yields CASSRTGEPLHF.